This T cell receptor beta chain is drawn from a study of T cells after yellow fever vaccination. Study details: SMART-Seq v4 Ultra Low Input handled preparation of low-cell-number fractions.

Researchers made TCR cDNA using 5'RACE template switching, and this step added a universal primer site and UMIs. From the 5' RACE reads, TCRdb called clonotypes with MiXCR, one entry per CDR3 protein. The sample lists hundreds of thousands of distinct CDR3 sequences, 12% occurring once. This clonotype has more than one count but fewer than ten. Sequencing used PBMCs, obtained on the day of the yellow fever booster vaccination. The sequence was collected from a man aged 25-40 years who received the YFV17D yellow fever vaccine.

Here the CDR3 reads CAWSTGVREKLFF. CDR3 in DNA: TGTGCCTGGTCCACAGGGGTTCGTGAAAAACTGTTTTTT. The rearrangement joins TRBV30 to TRBJ1-4, with TRBD1 matching 7 bases. The CDR3 runs 13 residues. Germline V lookup: CDR1 GTSNPN, CDR2 SVGIG (reference sequence). Unmatched junction bases numbered 7, after V lost 5 bases and J lost 7 bases. The variable domain in full, with the rest retrieved from reference TRBV30 and TRBJ1-4, is SQTIHQWPATLVQPVGSPLSLECTVEGTSNPNLYWYRQAAGRGLQLLFYSVGIGQISSEVPQNLSASRPQDRQFILSSKKLLLSDSGFYLCAWSTGVREKLFFGSGTQLSVL.